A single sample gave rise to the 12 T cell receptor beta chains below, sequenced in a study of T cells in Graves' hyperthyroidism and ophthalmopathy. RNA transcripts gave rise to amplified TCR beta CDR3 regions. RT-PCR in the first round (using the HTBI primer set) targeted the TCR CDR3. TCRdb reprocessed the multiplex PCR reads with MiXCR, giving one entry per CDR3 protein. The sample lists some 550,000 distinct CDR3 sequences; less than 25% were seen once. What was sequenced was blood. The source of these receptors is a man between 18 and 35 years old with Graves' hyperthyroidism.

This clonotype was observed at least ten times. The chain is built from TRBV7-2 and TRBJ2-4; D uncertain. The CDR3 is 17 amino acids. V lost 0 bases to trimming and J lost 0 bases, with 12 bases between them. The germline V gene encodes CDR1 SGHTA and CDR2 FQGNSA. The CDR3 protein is CASSLAGTFLAKNIQYF. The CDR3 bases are TGTGCCAGCAGCTTAGCGGGAACTTTTCTAGCCAAAAACATTCAGTACTTC.

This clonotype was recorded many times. Here the CDR3 DNA reads TGTGCCAGCAGGGCGGAGGTTAGCAATCAGCCCCAGCATTTT. It is translated as CASRAEVSNQPQHF. This sequence joins TRBV2 and TRBJ1-5; D gene ambiguous. Trimming pared 6 bases from V and 0 bases from J, leaving 9 bases between. Germline V gives CDR1 SNHLY, CDR2 FYNNEI. This CDR3 contains 14 residues.

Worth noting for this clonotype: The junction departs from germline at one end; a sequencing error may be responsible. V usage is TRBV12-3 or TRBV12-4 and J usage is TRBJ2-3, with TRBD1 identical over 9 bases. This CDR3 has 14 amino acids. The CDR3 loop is CTSSPGTGLDTQYF. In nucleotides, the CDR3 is TGTACCAGCAGTCCCGGGACAGGGCTAGATACGCAGTATTTT.

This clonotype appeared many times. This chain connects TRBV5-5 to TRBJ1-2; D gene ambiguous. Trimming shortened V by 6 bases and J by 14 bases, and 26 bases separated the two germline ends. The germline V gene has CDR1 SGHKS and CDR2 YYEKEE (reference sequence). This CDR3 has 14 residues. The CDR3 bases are TGTGCCAGCATCCATTCCCCGCAGGAGTCGTCGAAAACCTTC. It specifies CASIHSPQESSKTF.

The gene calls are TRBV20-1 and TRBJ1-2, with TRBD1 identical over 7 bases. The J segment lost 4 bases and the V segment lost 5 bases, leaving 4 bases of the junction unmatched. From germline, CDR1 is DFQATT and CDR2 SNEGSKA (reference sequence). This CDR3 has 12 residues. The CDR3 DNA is TGCAGTGCTTGGACAGGCAGCTATGGCTACACCTTC. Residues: CSAWTGSYGYTF.

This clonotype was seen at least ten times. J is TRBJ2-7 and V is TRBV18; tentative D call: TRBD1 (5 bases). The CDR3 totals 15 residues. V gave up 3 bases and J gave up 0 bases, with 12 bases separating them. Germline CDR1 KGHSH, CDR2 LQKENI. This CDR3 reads CASSPNGHSSYEQYF. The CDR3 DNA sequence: TGTGCCAGCTCACCGAACGGACACAGCTCCTACGAGCAGTACTTC.

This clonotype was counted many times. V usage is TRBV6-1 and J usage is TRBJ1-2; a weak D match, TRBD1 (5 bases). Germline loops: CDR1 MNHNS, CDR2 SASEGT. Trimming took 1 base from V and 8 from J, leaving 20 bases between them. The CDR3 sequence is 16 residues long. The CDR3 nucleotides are TGTGCCAGCAGTGAAGAGATCCAGGGCTTTCTTTTCGGCTACACCTTC. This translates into CASSEEIQGFLFGYTF.

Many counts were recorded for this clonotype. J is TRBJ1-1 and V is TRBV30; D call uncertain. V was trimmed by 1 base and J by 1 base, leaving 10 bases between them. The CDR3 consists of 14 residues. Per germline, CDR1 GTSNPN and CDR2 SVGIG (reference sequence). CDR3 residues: CAWSDGTGNTEAFF. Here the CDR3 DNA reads TGTGCCTGGAGTGACGGAACGGGGAACACTGAAGCTTTCTTT.

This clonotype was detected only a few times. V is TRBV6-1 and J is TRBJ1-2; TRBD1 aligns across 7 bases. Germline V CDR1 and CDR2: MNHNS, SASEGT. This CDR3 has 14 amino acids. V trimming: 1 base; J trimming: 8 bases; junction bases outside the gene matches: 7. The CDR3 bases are TGTGCCAGCAGTGAAGGGGAGGGGGCCAGAGGCTACACCTTC. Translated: CASSEGEGARGYTF.

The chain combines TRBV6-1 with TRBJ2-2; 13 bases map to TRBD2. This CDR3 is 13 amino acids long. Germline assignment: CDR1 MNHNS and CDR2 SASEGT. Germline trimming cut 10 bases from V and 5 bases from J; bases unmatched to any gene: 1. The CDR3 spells CATTSGGTGELFF. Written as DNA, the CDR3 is TGTGCCACGACTAGCGGGGGGACCGGGGAGCTGTTTTTT.

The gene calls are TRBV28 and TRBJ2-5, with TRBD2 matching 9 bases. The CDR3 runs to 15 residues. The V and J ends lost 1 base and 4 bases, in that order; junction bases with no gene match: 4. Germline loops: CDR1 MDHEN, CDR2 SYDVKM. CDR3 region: CASSLSGGGAETQYF. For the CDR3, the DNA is TGTGCCAGCAGTTTATCAGGCGGGGGGGCAGAGACCCAGTACTTC.

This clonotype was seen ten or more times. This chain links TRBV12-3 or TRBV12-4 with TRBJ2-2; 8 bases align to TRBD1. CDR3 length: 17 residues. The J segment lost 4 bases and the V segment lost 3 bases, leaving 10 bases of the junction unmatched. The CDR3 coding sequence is TGTGCCAGCAGTTTCGGGTCGGGCAGGGGGCTCACCGGGGAGCTGTTTTTT. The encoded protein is CASSFGSGRGLTGELFF.